The 32 T cell receptor beta chains reported below all come from one sample, sequenced in a study of glioma-infiltrating T cells. Using RNA template, CDR3s of TCR alpha and beta were amplified with iRepertoire arm-PCR. Via MiXCR, TCRdb re-called the multiplex PCR reads, giving one row per CDR3 protein. The table records about 200,000 distinct CDR3 sequences, 30% to 40% of them present only once. The sample was glioma tissue, nonneoplastic brain tissue, or PBMCs (not recorded which). These receptors originate from a human donor with low-grade glioma or glioblastoma, undergoing nonglioma brain surgery, or in good health (not recorded which).

About this clonotype: This may be a read error, as it is one base from a much larger clone. The chain employs TRBV2 and TRBJ2-5; the D gene is possibly TRBD2 (5 bases). The CDR3 is 11 residues long. Germline CDR1 and CDR2: SNHLY and FYNNEI. Here the CDR3 reads CATKGWETKYF. Written as DNA, the CDR3 is TGTGCCACCAAAGGGTGGGAGACCAAGTACTTC.

The CDR3 nucleotides are TGCAGCGTTGAACGGCAGGGAAACACCGGGGAGCTGTTTTTT. Translated, it gives CSVERQGNTGELFF. The V call is TRBV29-1, the J call TRBJ2-2; D perhaps matches TRBD1 (5 bases). Per germline, CDR1 SQVTM and CDR2 ANQGSEA. V was pared by 2 bases and J by 2 bases, with 9 bases between. This CDR3 spans 14 amino acids.

The genes are TRBV9 and TRBJ2-7; TRBD2 matches 8 bases. Germline CDR1 and CDR2: SGDLS and YYNGEE. Trimming removed 4 bases from V and 0 bases from J; junction bases left unmatched: 9. This CDR3 contains 16 residues. The CDR3 nucleotides read TGTGCCAGCAGCTCGGGGGGGGCCCCCAGCTCCTACGAGCAGTACTTC. Encoded protein: CASSSGGAPSSYEQYF.

V and J are TRBV12-5 and TRBJ2-3; no definite D call. The V gene lost 6 bases and the J gene lost 3 bases, with 13 bases spanning the gap. The CDR3 has 14 residues. Germline lookup yields CDR1 LGHNT and CDR2 FRNRAP. Written as DNA, the CDR3 is TGTGCTAGTGGCCCCCCTCTTGAGACAGATACGCAGTATTTT. Its protein product is CASGPPLETDTQYF. Using reference TRBV12-5 and TRBJ2-3 for the parts outside the CDR3, the full variable domain is DARVTQTPRHKVTEMGQEVTMRCQPILGHNTVFWYRQTMMQGLELLAYFRNRAPLDDSGMPKDRFSAEMPDATLATLKIQPSEPRDSAVYFCASGPPLETDTQYFGPGTRLTVL.

Concerning this clonotype: At one end, the junction sequence differs from germline, possibly due to a read error. V gene TRBV6-5 combines with J gene TRBJ1-2; possibly TRBD1 for D (5 bases). The CDR3 length is 13 residues. Germline CDR1 and CDR2: MNHEY and SVGAGI. The CDR3 DNA follows: TGTGCCGGCAGTTCCCGGGGCAACTATGGCTACACCTTC. Translated: CAGSSRGNYGYTF.

In its sample, this clonotype was seen a few times. A much larger clonotype is one base distant, so this may be a read error. CDR3 residues: CASSKFETGSSYNEQFF. The CDR3 DNA is TGTGCCAGCAGCAAATTTGAGACAGGGAGCTCCTACAATGAGCAGTTCTTC. This sequence joins TRBV27 and TRBJ2-1; 7 bases map to TRBD1. Germline loops: CDR1 MNHEY, CDR2 SMNVEV (reference sequence). V was pared by 6 bases and J by 0 bases, with 11 bases of the junction left unmatched. This CDR3 is 17 amino acids long.

In its sample, this clonotype was seen a few times. The CDR3 spells CASSAYGQGRTYGYTF. In DNA form, the CDR3 reads TGTGCCAGCAGCGCGTACGGACAGGGGCGGACTTATGGCTACACCTTC. The chain joins TRBV5-4 to TRBJ1-2, with TRBD1 identical over 9 bases. The CDR3 loop spans 16 amino acids. Looked up from germline, CDR1 is SGHNT and CDR2 is YYREEE (reference sequence). The V gene end was trimmed by 4 bases and the J gene end by 5 bases; junction bases not matched to a gene: 12.

The chain combines TRBV7-3 with TRBJ2-1, with 7 bases that match TRBD2. CDR3 length equals 14 residues. The V segment lost 3 bases and the J segment 9 bases; nucleotides outside the gene matches: 8. Germline CDR1 SGHTA, CDR2 FQGTGA. CDR3 protein: CASSLEGGTGEQFF. DNA for the CDR3: TGTGCCAGCAGCTTGGAGGGAGGGACGGGTGAGCAGTTCTTC. The entire variable domain, with the rest obtained from reference TRBV7-3 and TRBJ2-1, is as follows: GAGVSQTPSNKVTEKGKYVELRCDPISGHTALYWYRQSLGQGPEFLIYFQGTGAADDSGLPNDRFFAVRPEGSVSTLKIQRTERGDSAVYLCASSLEGGTGEQFFGPGTRLTVL.

Concerning this clonotype itself: This sequence may be a read error, since a much larger clone differs from it by one base. The chain is built from TRBV2 and TRBJ2-1; TRBD2 might be the D (6 bases). The CDR3 length is 15 residues. Germline values: CDR1 SNHLY, CDR2 FYNNEI. The CDR3 sequence: CASEIGGDTYNEHFF. CDR3 in DNA: TGTGCCAGCGAGATAGGCGGGGATACCTACAATGAGCACTTCTTC.

This clonotype was observed at least ten times. The chain combines TRBV19 with TRBJ1-5; possibly TRBD1 for D (6 bases). The ends were cut back, 7 bases at V and 2 bases at J, with 15 bases in the middle. Germline CDR1 and CDR2: LNHDA and SQIVND (reference sequence). CDR3 length: 15 amino acids. CDR3 coding DNA: TGTGCCAGTATCCCCGAGGGGGGCGGCAATCAGCCCCAGCATTTT. Translation gives CASIPEGGGNQPQHF.

This clonotype occurred a few times. This sequence joins TRBV4-3 and TRBJ2-7; 10 positions agree with TRBD2. Germline CDR1 is LGHNA and CDR2 is YSLEER. The CDR3 loop spans 16 amino acids. V shed 3 bases and J 3 bases; nucleotides not matched to a gene: 8. The CDR3 spells CASSQFLAGVLYEQYF. The CDR3 bases are TGCGCCAGCAGCCAGTTCCTAGCGGGAGTTCTCTACGAGCAGTACTTC.

The gene calls are TRBV6-1 and TRBJ2-7; TRBD2 matches at 9 bases. The V gene end was trimmed by 7 bases and the J gene end by 3 bases; junction bases not matched to a gene: 10. The CDR3 totals 15 residues. Germline V gives CDR1 MNHNS, CDR2 SASEGT. The CDR3 here is CASTHLAGSYYEQYF. In DNA form, the CDR3 reads TGTGCCAGCACTCACCTAGCGGGGAGCTACTACGAGCAGTACTTC.

This clonotype showed up just a few times. The rearrangement joins TRBV7-8 to TRBJ2-1; 8 bases are a match to TRBD1. Trimming removed 2 bases from V and 0 bases from J; junction bases left unmatched: 15. The V gene's germline CDR1 is SGHVS and CDR2 FQNEAQ. The CDR3 runs 20 residues. The DNA of the CDR3 is TGTGCCAGCAGCTTATCGGACAGGGTAGTTCCAACCAGCTCCTACAATGAGCAGTTCTTC. Its protein is CASSLSDRVVPTSSYNEQFF.

This clonotype was detected many times. J is TRBJ1-1 and V is TRBV5-1, with D uncertain. Deletions cut 1 base from V and 7 bases from J, with 11 bases between. This CDR3 spans 13 amino acids. Germline V CDR1 and CDR2: SGHRS, YFSETQ. CDR3 residues: CASSLTTPSEAFF. DNA of the CDR3: TGCGCCAGCAGCTTGACTACCCCGAGTGAAGCTTTCTTT.

This clonotype showed up just a few times. The chain joins TRBV4-1 to TRBJ2-4; D ambiguous. This CDR3 spans 19 amino acids. Germline V CDR1 and CDR2: MGHRA, YSYEKL. V dropped 1 base and J dropped 1 base, with 20 bases sitting between them. Here the CDR3 DNA reads TGCGCCAGCAGCCAAGGGAATGGGCCACGTGCTACTGCCAAAAACATTCAGTACTTC. This codes for CASSQGNGPRATAKNIQYF.

Comments on this clonotype: This CDR3 fails to terminate in the conserved phenylalanine or tryptophan, so it likely reflects a read error. V gene TRBV6-5 combines with J gene TRBJ2-1, with 9 bases matching TRBD1. Germline V lookup: CDR1 MNHEY, CDR2 SVGAGI. This CDR3 contains 16 residues. Trimming removed 5 bases from V and 8 bases from J; junction bases left unmatched: 13. CDR3 sequence reads: CASSEGTGLSYDEQFS. The CDR3 DNA follows: TGTGCCAGCAGTGAGGGGACAGGGCTTTCTTACGATGAGCAGTTCTCC.

The V and J genes are TRBV9 and TRBJ1-3; weak D call: TRBD1 (5 bases). V was clipped by 0 bases and J by 5 bases, with 12 bases between them. The CDR3 contains 15 residues. The germline V gene has CDR1 SGDLS and CDR2 YYNGEE. The CDR3 DNA reads TGTGCCAGCAGCGTAGGAAGGGACGCGCGAAACACCATATATTTT. This encodes CASSVGRDARNTIYF.

In this sample, this clonotype turned up many times. V is TRBV6-2 or TRBV6-3 and J is TRBJ2-2, with 9 bases matching TRBD1. Germline CDR1 reads MNHEY; CDR2 reads SVGEGT. V was pared by 7 bases and J by 3 bases, with 6 bases of the junction left unmatched. The CDR3 totals 15 residues. The CDR3 loop reads CASKADRGYTGELFF. CDR3 DNA sequence: TGTGCCAGCAAAGCGGACAGGGGCTACACCGGGGAGCTGTTTTTT.

This clonotype has ten or more counts. The CDR3 reads CAIKSGGSYNEQFF. The CDR3 DNA follows: TGTGCCATCAAAAGTGGCGGTTCCTACAATGAGCAGTTCTTC. This chain uses TRBV10-3 with TRBJ2-1, with unresolved D. The CDR3 is made up of 14 amino acids. Germline V gene data show CDR1 as ENHRY and CDR2 as SYGVKD. The V gene lost 7 bases and the J gene lost 1 base, with 11 bases spanning the gap.

The table lists this clonotype with many counts. This chain connects TRBV4-2 to TRBJ2-7, with D perhaps TRBD2 (5 bases). Germline V gene lookup returns CDR1 LGHNA and CDR2 YNFKEQ. The length of the CDR3 is 15 residues. V gave up 0 bases and J gave up 2 bases, with 11 bases separating them. Here the CDR3 DNA reads TGTGCCAGCAGCCAAGATGAGGGTACCCCCTACGAGCAGTACTTC. Protein: CASSQDEGTPYEQYF.

The CDR3 nucleotides are TGTGCCAGCAGTTACGACTATAAAGACTCTACCTACGAGCAGTACTTC. Residues: CASSYDYKDSTYEQYF. The chain recombines TRBV6-2 or TRBV6-3 with TRBJ2-7; D perhaps matches TRBD2 (5 bases). CDR1 and CDR2 from the germline V gene are MNHEY and SVGEGT. This CDR3 contains 16 residues. V was shortened by 2 bases and J by 2 bases, with 16 bases between the two germline ends.

This clonotype was picked up many times. V usage is TRBV6-1 and J usage is TRBJ1-1, with D maybe TRBD1 (5 bases). The CDR3 extends over 16 amino acids. V dropped 1 base and J dropped 3 bases, with 15 bases sitting between them. Germline V CDR1 and CDR2: MNHNS, SASEGT. CDR3 coding DNA: TGTGCCAGCAGTGAAGGGTGGGGGAAGCGGGACACTGAAGCTTTCTTT. Amino acids: CASSEGWGKRDTEAFF.

This clonotype has just one count. This may stem from a read error, because a much larger clone lies one nucleotide away. V is TRBV19 and J is TRBJ2-1; a weak D match, TRBD1 (6 bases). Trimming took off 6 bases at V and 5 bases at J, with 14 bases between the two ends. In germline, CDR1 is LNHDA, CDR2 SQIVND (reference sequence). CDR3 size: 14 residues. The CDR3 spells CASRQGRGNNEQFF. The CDR3 nucleotides read TGTGCCAGTAGGCAGGGCAGGGGTAACAATGAGCAGTTCTTC.

In the case of this clonotype: A much more abundant neighbour one base away suggests this may be a read error. The chain joins TRBV11-2 to TRBJ1-5, with 9 bases fitting TRBD1. CDR1 and CDR2 from the germline V gene are SGHAT and FQNNGV. This CDR3 is 13 amino acids long. After removal of 6 bases from V and 5 bases from J, the junction contained 2 bases not matched to a gene. CDR3 region: CASRGDRDQPQHF. As DNA, the CDR3 is TGTGCCAGCAGAGGGGACAGGGATCAGCCCCAGCATTTT.

In this sample, this clonotype turned up many times. J is TRBJ2-7 and V is TRBV29-1, with 8 bases matching TRBD1. The CDR3 extends over 13 amino acids. Unmatched junction bases numbered 7, after V lost 4 bases and J lost 5 bases. From germline, CDR1 is SQVTM and CDR2 ANQGSEA. The CDR3 DNA sequence: TGCAGCGTTGCCACGCGACAGGGGAACGAGCAGTACTTC. Translation gives CSVATRQGNEQYF.

This clonotype was counted at least ten times. This chain connects TRBV5-1 to TRBJ2-5; D may correspond to TRBD1 or TRBD2 (5 bases each). The CDR3 covers 11 residues. Trimming removed 3 bases from V and 5 bases from J, with 5 bases in between. The germline gives CDR1 SGHRS, CDR2 YFSETQ. The CDR3 loop is CASSWGETQYF. CDR3 DNA: TGCGCCAGCAGCTGGGGGGAGACCCAGTACTTC. The full variable domain, completed using reference TRBV5-1 and TRBJ2-5, is KAGVTQTPRYLIKTRGQQVTLSCSPISGHRSVSWYQQTPGQGLQFLFEYFSETQRNKGNFPGRFSGRQFSNSRSEMNVSTLELGDSALYLCASSWGETQYFGPGTRLLVL.

This clonotype was recorded many times. The J gene is TRBJ1-1, the V gene TRBV7-2; D ambiguous. The CDR3 extends over 15 amino acids. V gave up 0 bases and J gave up 0 bases, with 8 bases separating them. Germline V gives CDR1 SGHTA, CDR2 FQGNSA. Written as DNA, the CDR3 is TGTGCCAGCAGCTTAGCCGCGGGCCTGAACACTGAAGCTTTCTTT. It is translated as CASSLAAGLNTEAFF.

The chain couples TRBV5-6 to TRBJ1-1, with unresolved D. The CDR3 contains 17 residues. The germline V and J ends were trimmed by 1 base and 0 bases, with 16 bases remaining between them. Germline CDR1 reads SGHDT; CDR2 reads YYEEEE. CDR3 residues: CASSLFPPGRMNTEAFF. CDR3 DNA: TGTGCCAGCAGCTTGTTTCCCCCAGGACGGATGAACACTGAAGCTTTCTTT.

This clonotype was detected ten times or more. This chain joins TRBV7-3 and TRBJ2-7; no firm D call. The ends were cut back, 2 bases at V and 3 bases at J, with 14 bases in the middle. The length of the CDR3 is 15 residues. Germline V lookup: CDR1 SGHTA, CDR2 FQGTGA. The DNA for the CDR3 is TGTGCCAGCAGCTTATCCCGTGTAGGGAACTACGAGCAGTACTTC. This translates into CASSLSRVGNYEQYF.

This clonotype was counted at least ten times. The rearrangement links TRBV19 to TRBJ2-3, with TRBD1 identical over 9 bases. The CDR3 length is 16 residues. Germline-derived CDR1 and CDR2 are LNHDA and SQIVND (reference sequence). With 6 bases clipped from V and 0 bases from J, the junction kept 7 bases outside the gene matches. The CDR3 is CASSRGTGTSTDTQYF. The CDR3 DNA sequence: TGTGCCAGTAGCCGGGGGACAGGGACTAGCACAGATACGCAGTATTTT.

This clonotype showed up just a few times. The gene calls are TRBV9 and TRBJ2-1; the D is unclear. Germline values: CDR1 SGDLS, CDR2 YYNGEE. Trimming took off 0 bases at V and 6 bases at J, with 7 bases between the two ends. CDR3 length: 13 amino acids. The CDR3 sequence is CASSVGLINEQFF. Written as DNA, the CDR3 is TGTGCCAGCAGCGTAGGGCTAATCAATGAGCAGTTCTTC.

The chain joins TRBV4-3 to TRBJ2-3; D perhaps matches TRBD1 (6 bases). The length of the CDR3 is 15 residues. Trimming removed 3 bases from V and 7 bases from J, with 17 bases in between. CDR1 is LGHNA, CDR2 YSLEER, per germline. The DNA of the CDR3 is TGCGCCAGCAGCCACCGGGGTGGGGGCGCAAATACGCAGTATTTT. Residues: CASSHRGGGANTQYF.